This T cell receptor beta chain was retrieved from a study of cytomegalovirus exposure and HLA in healthy donors. Broader study findings: In the 95 to 150 validation repertoires, a later analysis found that first-cohort TCR clusters tended to co-occur.

As for this clone: What it binds is not known.

Some clones are missing from TCRdb's copy, which holds only in-frame ones; the method was immunoSEQ multiplex PCR. The data contain 150,000 to 200,000 clones, about 96% of them seen just once; the ten biggest clones take up about 0.94%. Germline V gene data show CDR1 as SGHTA and CDR2 as FQGNSA. V was trimmed by 1 base and J by 4 bases, leaving 7 bases between them. CDR3 length: 14 amino acids. The sequence came from a young woman in good health and CMV-seronegative. Specimen: PBMCs. The chain employs TRBV7-2 and TRBJ2-2; D is undetermined. CDR3 in amino acids: CASSLGTVTGELFF. The CDR3 DNA sequence: TGTGCCAGCAGCTTAGGAACTGTCACCGGGGAGCTGTTTTTT.